The following is a T cell receptor beta chain sequence with its context. Its antigen is as yet unknown. Other DNA sequences of this sample code for an identical CDR3. The sample belongs to a study of a mutant IDH1 vaccine in newly diagnosed glioma. On the study more broadly: Those enrolled had earlier been treated with radiotherapy, temozolomide, or both, mostly both. Study conclusions and caveats: Vaccine-induced immune responses occurred in roughly 95% of patients.

Time point specified: week 35, safety follow-up. Alongside topical imiquimod, each dose of vaccine comprised 300 ug of mutant IDH1 20-mer peptide. The V gene's germline CDR1 is MNHEY and CDR2 SVGAGI. Trimming left V 2 bases short and J 3 bases short, with 10 bases between. The CDR3 contains 14 residues. Using immunoSEQ multiplex PCR, the repertoire was profiled, and TCRdb retains in-frame clones only, with some absent. The table shows 35,000 to 45,000 clones, with 83% occurring only once. The chain employs TRBV6-5 and TRBJ1-2; tentative D call: TRBD1 (5 bases). Sample: PBMCs, taken from a glioma patient whose treatment included an IDH1 peptide vaccine. The receptor comes from a woman aged 45 to 65 with glioma. For the CDR3, the DNA is TGTGCCAGCAGTTACGGGGGGGTTGACTATGGCTACACCTTC. This encodes CASSYGGVDYGYTF.